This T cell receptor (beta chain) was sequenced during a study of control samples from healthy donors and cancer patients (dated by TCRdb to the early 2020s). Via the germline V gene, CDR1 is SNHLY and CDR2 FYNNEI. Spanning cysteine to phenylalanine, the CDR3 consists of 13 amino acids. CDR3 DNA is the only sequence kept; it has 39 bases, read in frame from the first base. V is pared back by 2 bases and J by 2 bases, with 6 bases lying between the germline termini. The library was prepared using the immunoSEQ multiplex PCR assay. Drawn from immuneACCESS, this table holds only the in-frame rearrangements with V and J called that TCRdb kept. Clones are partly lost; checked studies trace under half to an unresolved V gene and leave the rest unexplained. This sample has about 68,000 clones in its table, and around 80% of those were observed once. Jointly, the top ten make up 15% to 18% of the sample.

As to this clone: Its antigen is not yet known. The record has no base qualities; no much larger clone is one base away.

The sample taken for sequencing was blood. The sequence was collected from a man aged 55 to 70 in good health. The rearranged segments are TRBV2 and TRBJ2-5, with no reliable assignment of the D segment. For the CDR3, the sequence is CASSETGQETQYF. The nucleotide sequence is TGTGCCAGCAGTGAAACCGGGCAAGAGACCCAGTACTTC.